The present entry profiles one T cell receptor (beta chain) with its context. Germline values: CDR1 DFQATT, CDR2 SNEGSKA (reference sequence). CDR3 length: 11 amino acids. Trimming took off 5 bases at V and 0 bases at J, with 4 bases between the two ends. This specimen comes from a study of blood T cell repertoires in COVID-19. At the level of the study: Acute and convalescent COVID-19 specimens originated in the United States, Italy and Spain.

Per the original methods: Cell counts per sample came from amplifying reference gene primers. Produced via immunoSEQ multiplex PCR; TCRdb's table is partial and in-frame only. V and J calls and clone size are those listed in that table; D and trimming were worked out from the DNA. Altogether around 200,000 clones are present, around nine tenths being singletons, with the ten largest covering roughly 2.5%. This clonotype originated in a man aged 40-49 years with active or convalescent COVID-19. The chain has TRBV20-1 and TRBJ1-1; no clear D. Sequenced sample: peripheral blood. This CDR3 reads CSAYLNTEAFF. DNA of the CDR3: TGCAGTGCTTATTTGAACACTGAAGCTTTCTTT.